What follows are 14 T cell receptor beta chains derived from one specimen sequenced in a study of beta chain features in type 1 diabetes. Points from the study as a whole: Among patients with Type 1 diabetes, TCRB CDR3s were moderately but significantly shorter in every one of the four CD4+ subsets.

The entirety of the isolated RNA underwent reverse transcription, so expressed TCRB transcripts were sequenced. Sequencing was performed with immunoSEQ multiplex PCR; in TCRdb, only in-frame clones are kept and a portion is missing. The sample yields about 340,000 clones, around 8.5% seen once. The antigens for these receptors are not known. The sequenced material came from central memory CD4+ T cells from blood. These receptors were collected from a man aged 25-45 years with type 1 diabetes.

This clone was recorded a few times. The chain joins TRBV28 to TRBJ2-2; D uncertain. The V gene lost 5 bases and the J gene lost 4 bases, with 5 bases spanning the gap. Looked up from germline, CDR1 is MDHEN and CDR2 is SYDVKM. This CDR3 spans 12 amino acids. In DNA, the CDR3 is TGTGCCAGCAGTAGAGTCACCGGGGAGCTGTTTTTT. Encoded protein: CASSRVTGELFF.

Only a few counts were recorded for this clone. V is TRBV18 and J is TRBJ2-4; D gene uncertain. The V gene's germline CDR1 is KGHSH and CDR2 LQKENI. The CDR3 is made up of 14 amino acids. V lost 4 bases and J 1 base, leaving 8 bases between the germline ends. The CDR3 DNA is TGTGCCAGCTCACGCGCTGAGGCCAAAAACATTCAGTACTTC. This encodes CASSRAEAKNIQYF.

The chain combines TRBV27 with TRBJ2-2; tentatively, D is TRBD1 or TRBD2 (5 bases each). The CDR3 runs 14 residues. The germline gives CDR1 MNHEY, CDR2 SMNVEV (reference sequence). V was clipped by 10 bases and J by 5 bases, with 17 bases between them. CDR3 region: CATEPGKGTGELFF. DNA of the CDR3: TGTGCCACCGAACCCGGGAAGGGGACCGGGGAGCTGTTTTTT.

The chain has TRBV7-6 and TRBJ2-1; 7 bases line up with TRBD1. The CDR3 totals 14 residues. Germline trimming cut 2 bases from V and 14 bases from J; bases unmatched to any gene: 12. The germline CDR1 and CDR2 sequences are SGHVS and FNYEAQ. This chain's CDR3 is CASSLIARDSEEFF. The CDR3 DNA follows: TGTGCCAGCAGCTTAATTGCTCGGGACAGCGAGGAGTTCTTC.

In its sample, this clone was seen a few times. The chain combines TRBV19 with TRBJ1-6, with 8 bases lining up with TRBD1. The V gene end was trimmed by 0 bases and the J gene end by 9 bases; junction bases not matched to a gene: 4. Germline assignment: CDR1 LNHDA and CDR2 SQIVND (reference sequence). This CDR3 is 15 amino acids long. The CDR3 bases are TGTGCCAGTAGTATAGACGACAGGGGCACTTCACCCCTCCACTTT. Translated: CASSIDDRGTSPLHF.

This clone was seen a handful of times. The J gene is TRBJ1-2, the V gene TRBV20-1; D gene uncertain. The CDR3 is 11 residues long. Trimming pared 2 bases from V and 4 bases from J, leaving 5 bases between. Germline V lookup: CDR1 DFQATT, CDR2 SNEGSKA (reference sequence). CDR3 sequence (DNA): TGCAGTGCTAGACAGGTCTATGGCTACACCTTC. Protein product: CSARQVYGYTF.

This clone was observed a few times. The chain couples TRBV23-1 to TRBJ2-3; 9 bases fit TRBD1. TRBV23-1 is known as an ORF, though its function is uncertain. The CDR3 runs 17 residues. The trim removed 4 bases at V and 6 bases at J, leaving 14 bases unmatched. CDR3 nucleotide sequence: TGCGCCAGCAGTCCGCGCATCCCCGGGACAGGGAACGATACGCAGTATTTT. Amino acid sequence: CASSPRIPGTGNDTQYF.

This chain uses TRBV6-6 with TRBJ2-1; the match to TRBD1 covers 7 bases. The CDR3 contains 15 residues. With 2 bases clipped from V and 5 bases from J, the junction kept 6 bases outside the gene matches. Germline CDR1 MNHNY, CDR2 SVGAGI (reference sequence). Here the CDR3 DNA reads TGTGCCAGCAGTTACCAAGGGACAGATGACAATGAGCAGTTCTTC. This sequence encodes CASSYQGTDDNEQFF.

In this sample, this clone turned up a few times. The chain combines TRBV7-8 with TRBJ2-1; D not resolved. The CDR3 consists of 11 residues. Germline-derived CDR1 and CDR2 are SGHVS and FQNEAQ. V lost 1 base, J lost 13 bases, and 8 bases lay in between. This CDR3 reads CASSLGPDQFF. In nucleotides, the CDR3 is TGTGCCAGCAGCTTAGGTCCGGACCAGTTCTTC.

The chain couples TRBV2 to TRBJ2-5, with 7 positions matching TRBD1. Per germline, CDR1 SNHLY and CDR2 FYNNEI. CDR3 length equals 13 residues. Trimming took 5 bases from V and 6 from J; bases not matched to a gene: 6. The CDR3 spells CASSMDRLKTQYF. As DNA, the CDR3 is TGTGCCAGCAGTATGGACAGGCTTAAGACCCAGTACTTC.

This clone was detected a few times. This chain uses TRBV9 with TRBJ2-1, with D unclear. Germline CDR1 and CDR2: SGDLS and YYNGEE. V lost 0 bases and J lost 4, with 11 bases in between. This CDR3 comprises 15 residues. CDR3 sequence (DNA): TGTGCCAGCAGCGTAGAGGGTTTCGGGTACAATGAGCAGTTCTTC. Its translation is CASSVEGFGYNEQFF.

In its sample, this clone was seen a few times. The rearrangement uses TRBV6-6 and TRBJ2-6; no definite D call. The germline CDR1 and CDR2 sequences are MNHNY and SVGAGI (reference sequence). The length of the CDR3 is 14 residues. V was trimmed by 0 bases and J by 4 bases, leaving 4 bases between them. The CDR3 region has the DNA TGTGCCAGCAGTTACTCGACCGGGGCCAACGTCCTGACTTTC. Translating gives CASSYSTGANVLTF.

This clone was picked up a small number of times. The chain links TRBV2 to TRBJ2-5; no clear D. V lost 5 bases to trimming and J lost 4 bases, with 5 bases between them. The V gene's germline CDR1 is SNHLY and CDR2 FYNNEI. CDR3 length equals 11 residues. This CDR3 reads CASSLAETQYF. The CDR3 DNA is TGTGCCAGCAGTTTGGCAGAGACCCAGTACTTC.

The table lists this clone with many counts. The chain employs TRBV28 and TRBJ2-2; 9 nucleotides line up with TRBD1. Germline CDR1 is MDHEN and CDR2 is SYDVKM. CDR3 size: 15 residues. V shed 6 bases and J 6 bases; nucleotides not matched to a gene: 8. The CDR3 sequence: CASRASGTGSGELFF. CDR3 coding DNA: TGTGCCAGCAGGGCCTCCGGGACAGGGTCCGGGGAGCTGTTTTTT.